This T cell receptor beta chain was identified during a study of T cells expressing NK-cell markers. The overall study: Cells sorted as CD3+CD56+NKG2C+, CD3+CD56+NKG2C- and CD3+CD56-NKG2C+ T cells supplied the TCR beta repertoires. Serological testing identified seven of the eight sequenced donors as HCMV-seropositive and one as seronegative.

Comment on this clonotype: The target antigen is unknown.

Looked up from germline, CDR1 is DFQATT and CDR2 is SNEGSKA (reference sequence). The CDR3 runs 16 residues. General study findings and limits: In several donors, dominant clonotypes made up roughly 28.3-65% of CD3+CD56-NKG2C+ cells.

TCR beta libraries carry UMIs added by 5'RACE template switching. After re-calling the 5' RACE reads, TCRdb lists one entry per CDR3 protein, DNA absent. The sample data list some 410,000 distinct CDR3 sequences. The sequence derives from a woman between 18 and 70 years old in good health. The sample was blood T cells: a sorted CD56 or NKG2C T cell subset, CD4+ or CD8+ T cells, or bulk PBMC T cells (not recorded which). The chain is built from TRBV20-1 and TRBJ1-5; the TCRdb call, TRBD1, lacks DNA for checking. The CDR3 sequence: CSAESPTGVWGQPQHF.